The present T cell receptor (beta chain) was sequenced within a study of vaccination effects on CD4 cells after COVID-19. Across the study: Post-vaccine specimens were collected at a median of 72 days following the second dose.

It was after around eleven days of culture that CD4+ T cells were isolated. All participants had two doses of either the BNT162b2 or mRNA-1273 vaccine. Prior SARS-CoV-2 infection was absent in the vaccine recipients, as shown by negative nucleocapsid antibodies. Half the medium was swapped for IL-2 medium on days 3 and 7. Assay used: immunoSEQ multiplex PCR; TCRdb lists only in-frame clones, some missing. Of tens of thousands of clones listed, less than 85% are singletons. Looked up from germline, CDR1 is LNHDA and CDR2 is SQIVND (reference sequence). V was clipped by 1 base and J by 4 bases, with 19 bases between them. This CDR3 is 17 amino acids long. A note on this clone: Its antigen is unknown.

Study-wide findings and caveats: Infection-derived and vaccine-derived clones contracted markedly late after vaccination.

The clonotype comes from a human donor who received a COVID-19 vaccine. The chain is built from TRBV19 and TRBJ1-1; no reliable D call. The material sequenced was CD4+ T cells from PBMCs cultured without peptide, taken after COVID-19 vaccination. CDR3 nucleotide sequence: TGTGCCAGTAGTATAGCCCACCAGATTCAGCATGGCACTGAAGCTTTCTTT. Translation gives CASSIAHQIQHGTEAFF.